The clone carrying this T cell receptor beta chain was recorded many times. These data come from a study of T cells in Graves' hyperthyroidism and ophthalmopathy. Amplification of TCR beta CDR3 regions was performed using RNA transcripts as template. A first-round RT-PCR of the TCR CDR3 used the HTBI primer set. One entry per CDR3 protein results from TCRdb running MiXCR on the multiplex PCR reads. Of more than 45,000 distinct CDR3 sequences detected, roughly 50% appear once; the ten largest clones hold around 12%. The length of the CDR3 is 13 residues. V was clipped by 10 bases and J by 4 bases, with 13 bases between them. CDR1 MDHEN and CDR2 SYDVKM come from the germline V gene.

Sequenced material: blood. This rearrangement joins TRBV28 to TRBJ2-2, with no clear D. This receptor was obtained from a woman in her thirties with Graves' ophthalmopathy. CDR3 nucleotide sequence: TGTGCCACTGGGCAGGAGCGCACCGGGGAGCTGTTTTTT. Translation gives CATGQERTGELFF.